One sample yielded the 28 T cell receptor beta chains listed below, sequenced in a study of CD8+ T cells in alopecia areata. In each case, RNA was isolated and then reverse transcribed into cDNA as the sequencing template. Some clones are missing from TCRdb's copy, which holds only in-frame ones; the method was immunoSEQ multiplex PCR. The table shows around 250,000 clones, with roughly two thirds occurring only once. The sequencing used CD4+ T cells sorted from blood, collected at week 0. These receptors all stem from a human donor with alopecia areata.

The chain combines TRBV25-1 with TRBJ1-6, with D hard to call. The V end was cut by 4 bases, the J end by 2 bases, with 12 bases between. The CDR3 is made up of 16 amino acids. The germline CDR1 and CDR2 sequences are MGHDK and SYGVNS. The CDR3: CASSGRGVAYNSPLHF. CDR3 sequence (DNA): TGTGCCAGCAGTGGCCGGGGAGTTGCCTATAATTCACCCCTCCACTTT.

This chain joins TRBV7-9 and TRBJ1-6; no clear D gene. From germline, CDR1 is SEHNR and CDR2 FQNEAQ (reference sequence). This CDR3 region has 15 residues. V was cut by 2 bases and J by 7 bases, with 12 bases left in between. The chain's CDR3 is CASSLPTNENSPLHF. CDR3 nucleotide sequence: TGTGCCAGCAGCTTACCCACCAACGAAAATTCACCCCTCCACTTT.

The rearrangement uses TRBV2 and TRBJ1-1; D gene unclear. The germline CDR1 and CDR2 sequences are SNHLY and FYNNEI. CDR3 length: 14 residues. V lost 4 bases, J lost 0 bases, and 9 bases lay in between. The CDR3 region is CASSVRLMNTEAFF. The CDR3 DNA sequence: TGTGCCAGCAGTGTTAGACTAATGAACACTGAAGCTTTCTTT. Looking up the rest from reference TRBV2 and TRBJ1-1 gives the full variable domain: EPEVTQTPSHQVTQMGQEVILRCVPISNHLYFYWYRQILGQKVEFLVSFYNNEISEKSEIFDDQFSVERPDGSNFTLKIRSTKLEDSAMYFCASSVRLMNTEAFFGQGTRLTVV.

The chain employs TRBV30 and TRBJ1-6; D not resolved. The ends were cut back, 3 bases at V and 9 bases at J, with 9 bases in the middle. Per the germline V gene, CDR1 is GTSNPN and CDR2 is SVGIG (reference sequence). This CDR3 spans 12 amino acids. CDR3 nucleotides: TGTGCCTGGAGCAGTTCGGCTTCACCCCTCCACTTT. Its translation: CAWSSSASPLHF.

The CDR3 sequence: CACRVHNEQFF. DNA of the CDR3: TGTGCCTGCCGGGTCCACAATGAGCAGTTCTTC. This rearrangement joins TRBV30 to TRBJ2-1; no definite D call. This CDR3 is 11 amino acids long. Germline CDR1 reads GTSNPN; CDR2 reads SVGIG (reference sequence). V lost 6 bases and J lost 5, with 8 bases in between. Full variable domain (missing parts from reference TRBV30 and TRBJ2-1): SQTIHQWPATLVQPVGSPLSLECTVEGTSNPNLYWYRQAAGRGLQLLFYSVGIGQISSEVPQNLSASRPQDRQFILSSKKLLLSDSGFYLCACRVHNEQFFGPGTRLTVL.

The chain couples TRBV9 to TRBJ1-2; D is undetermined. The CDR3 has 15 residues. Per the germline V gene, CDR1 is SGDLS and CDR2 is YYNGEE. Trimming cost V 0 bases and J 4 bases, with 13 bases left between them. CDR3 protein: CASSVDWAAPYGYTF. CDR3 DNA sequence: TGTGCCAGCAGCGTAGATTGGGCAGCCCCCTATGGCTACACCTTC.

This chain joins TRBV7-2 and TRBJ2-7; D not certain. The CDR3 consists of 15 residues. Germline CDR1 and CDR2: SGHTA and FQGNSA. V was trimmed by 5 bases and J by 1 base, leaving 15 bases between them. CDR3 nucleotide sequence: TGTGCCAGCAGCCCCTTCCAGAGGCTATCCTACGAGCAGTACTTC. Encoded protein: CASSPFQRLSYEQYF. Drawing the rest from reference TRBV7-2 and TRBJ2-7, the complete variable domain is GAGVSQSPSNKVTEKGKDVELRCDPISGHTALYWYRQSLGQGLEFLIYFQGNSAPDKSGLPSDRFSAERTGGSVSTLTIQRTQQEDSAVYLCASSPFQRLSYEQYFGPGTRLTVT.

This clone was seen more than once but under ten times. The chain employs TRBV9 and TRBJ1-1, with a possible D match to TRBD1 (5 bases). The CDR3 extends over 15 amino acids. Trimming removed 0 bases at V and 1 base at J, with 10 bases between. Germline CDR1 is SGDLS and CDR2 is YYNGEE. CDR3 sequence: CASSVGAGRNTEAFF. CDR3 DNA sequence: TGTGCCAGCAGCGTAGGGGCGGGACGGAACACTGAAGCTTTCTTT.

The V gene is TRBV7-8, the J gene TRBJ2-1; 7 bases are a match to TRBD2. V shed 1 base and J 1 base; nucleotides not matched to a gene: 1. CDR3 size: 15 residues. The germline CDR1 and CDR2 sequences are SGHVS and FQNEAQ. The CDR3 sequence: CASSLVGGSYNEQFF. Here the CDR3 DNA reads TGTGCCAGCAGCTTAGTGGGAGGGTCCTACAATGAGCAGTTCTTC.

This clone has a handful of counts. This rearrangement joins TRBV27 to TRBJ2-5, with 9 bases aligning to TRBD1. This CDR3 has 14 residues. CDR1 is MNHEY and CDR2 is SMNVEV in the germline V gene (reference sequence). The trim removed 4 bases at V and 5 bases at J, leaving 5 bases unmatched. The CDR3 DNA reads TGTGCCAGCAGTTCTACAGGGGGCCTTGAGACCCAGTACTTC. Translating gives CASSSTGGLETQYF.

This clone was detected once. The genes are TRBV9 and TRBJ2-7; tentatively, D is TRBD1 (5 bases). CDR1 and CDR2 (germline): SGDLS, YYNGEE. The CDR3 totals 14 residues. Deletions cut 2 bases from V and 5 bases from J, with 14 bases between. The CDR3 is CASSVTGSKDEQYF. The CDR3, as DNA: TGTGCCAGCAGCGTTACAGGAAGTAAAGACGAGCAGTACTTC.

The rearrangement links TRBV19 to TRBJ1-2, with 9 bases fitting TRBD1. With V trimmed by 4 bases and J by 2 bases, 5 bases remained unmatched. The germline V gene has CDR1 LNHDA and CDR2 SQIVND (reference sequence). The CDR3 contains 15 residues. The CDR3 bases are TGTGCCAGTAGTACGAATACAGGGGGCAACTATGGCTACACCTTC. Amino acids: CASSTNTGGNYGYTF.

V usage is TRBV7-8 and J usage is TRBJ2-3; 9 nucleotides agree with TRBD1. After removal of 4 bases from V and 6 bases from J, the junction contained 5 bases not matched to a gene. CDR1 is SGHVS and CDR2 is FQNEAQ in the germline V gene. The CDR3 covers 14 residues. CDR3 residues: CASSSPGQGDTQYF. In DNA form, the CDR3 reads TGTGCCAGCAGCTCTCCGGGACAGGGCGATACGCAGTATTTT.

This chain joins TRBV9 and TRBJ1-6; D is uncertain. CDR3 length: 11 residues. V lost 2 bases, J lost 7 bases, and 1 base lay in between. In germline, CDR1 is SGDLS, CDR2 YYNGEE. The CDR3 region is CASSVNSPLHF. The CDR3 DNA is TGTGCCAGCAGCGTCAATTCACCCCTCCACTTT.

V gene TRBV5-1 combines with J gene TRBJ1-3, with D tentatively TRBD1 (5 bases). V shed 5 bases and J shed 0 bases, with 21 bases lying between them. This CDR3 has 18 residues. The germline V gene encodes CDR1 SGHRS and CDR2 YFSETQ. Written as DNA, the CDR3 is TGCGCCAGCAGTTACCGAGACAGTTCGGCTAGCTCTGGAAACACCATATATTTT. Amino acids: CASSYRDSSASSGNTIYF. The variable domain in full, with the rest retrieved from reference TRBV5-1 and TRBJ1-3, is KAGVTQTPRYLIKTRGQQVTLSCSPISGHRSVSWYQQTPGQGLQFLFEYFSETQRNKGNFPGRFSGRQFSNSRSEMNVSTLELGDSALYLCASSYRDSSASSGNTIYFGEGSWLTVV.

This clone has only a few counts. The CDR3 DNA reads TGCAGCGTCCCCCGGGACGGTCAAGAGACCCAGTACTTC. Protein: CSVPRDGQETQYF. V usage is TRBV29-1 and J usage is TRBJ2-5; TRBD1 or TRBD2 may be the D gene (5 bases each). Germline lookup yields CDR1 SQVTM and CDR2 ANQGSEA. V gave up 6 bases and J gave up 2 bases, with 13 bases separating them. CDR3 length: 13 amino acids.

The genes are TRBV9 and TRBJ1-1; D unresolved. The CDR3 covers 13 residues. With 2 bases removed from V and 6 bases from J, the gap between germline ends came to 11 bases. Germline-derived CDR1 and CDR2 are SGDLS and YYNGEE. The CDR3 region is CASSVGPQPEAFF. The CDR3 DNA reads TGTGCCAGCAGCGTCGGTCCCCAACCTGAAGCTTTCTTT.

This sequence joins TRBV9 and TRBJ2-3, with TRBD2 matching 10 bases. Per germline, CDR1 SGDLS and CDR2 YYNGEE. The CDR3 runs 17 residues. Trimming removed 0 bases from V and 4 bases from J; junction bases left unmatched: 8. DNA for the CDR3: TGTGCCAGCAGCGTAGCTTCGTCTAGCGGGGGTCCAGATACGCAGTATTTT. It yields the protein CASSVASSSGGPDTQYF.

J is TRBJ1-2 and V is TRBV30; tentatively, D is TRBD1 (5 bases). CDR1 GTSNPN and CDR2 SVGIG come from the germline V gene (reference sequence). CDR3 length equals 12 residues. The ends were cut back, 4 bases at V and 7 bases at J, with 13 bases in the middle. CDR3 loop: CAWTAGLGGYTF. The CDR3 DNA follows: TGTGCCTGGACGGCAGGGCTGGGTGGCTACACCTTC.

This clone was detected a few times. The chain recombines TRBV7-9 with TRBJ1-6; TRBD1 matches 9 bases. The CDR3 totals 15 residues. Trimming took 5 bases from V and 7 from J; bases not matched to a gene: 6. CDR1 SEHNR and CDR2 FQNEAQ come from the germline V gene (reference sequence). The CDR3 loop is CASSIDRGNNSPLHF. CDR3 DNA: TGTGCCAGCAGCATTGACAGGGGGAACAATTCACCCCTCCACTTT. Variable domain in full (rest from reference TRBV7-9 and TRBJ1-6): DTGVSQNPRHKITKRGQNVTFRCDPISEHNRLYWYRQTLGQGPEFLTYFQNEAQLEKSRLLSDRFSAERPKGSFSTLEIQRTEQGDSAMYLCASSIDRGNNSPLHFGNGTRLTVT.

This rearrangement joins TRBV4-1 to TRBJ2-3; D remains unclear. This CDR3 is 16 amino acids long. Germline V gene lookup returns CDR1 MGHRA and CDR2 YSYEKL. Trimming took 0 bases from V and 0 from J, leaving 10 bases between them. The CDR3 region is CASSQDSFTSTDTQYF. The CDR3 nucleotides are TGCGCCAGCAGCCAAGACAGTTTCACTAGCACAGATACGCAGTATTTT.

V gene TRBV19 combines with J gene TRBJ2-3; tentatively, D is TRBD1 (5 bases). Looked up from germline, CDR1 is LNHDA and CDR2 is SQIVND (reference sequence). V was pared by 2 bases and J by 6 bases, with 6 bases between. The CDR3 extends over 12 amino acids. CDR3 protein: CASSIPGDTQYF. CDR3 sequence (DNA): TGTGCCAGTAGTATACCAGGGGATACGCAGTATTTT.

This clone was detected a few times. The rearrangement links TRBV5-1 to TRBJ2-2, with 7 bases fitting TRBD1. Germline V gives CDR1 SGHRS, CDR2 YFSETQ. This CDR3 contains 14 residues. V gave up 0 bases and J gave up 4 bases; unmatched junction bases: 0. The CDR3 sequence is CASSLGQGTGELFF. The CDR3 coding sequence is TGCGCCAGCAGCTTGGGACAGGGCACCGGGGAGCTGTTTTTT.

This clone was counted only a few times. The chain employs TRBV9 and TRBJ2-3; TRBD2 matches at 7 bases. Losses at the gene ends were 2 bases for V and 2 bases for J; bases not matched to a gene: 11. The CDR3 has 17 residues. Germline CDR1 SGDLS, CDR2 YYNGEE. The CDR3 nucleotides read TGTGCCAGCAGCGTTGGAGAAGGGACTACCTCCACAGATACGCAGTATTTT. Translated: CASSVGEGTTSTDTQYF.

The V gene is TRBV30, the J gene TRBJ1-5; D unresolved. This CDR3 contains 13 residues. Deletions cut 2 bases from V and 4 bases from J, with 9 bases between. The germline V gene encodes CDR1 GTSNPN and CDR2 SVGIG (reference sequence). The DNA of the CDR3 is TGTGCCTGGAGTTCACGGGAGAATCAGCCCCAGCATTTT. It encodes CAWSSRENQPQHF. The whole variable domain, remainder taken from reference TRBV30 and TRBJ1-5, is SQTIHQWPATLVQPVGSPLSLECTVEGTSNPNLYWYRQAAGRGLQLLFYSVGIGQISSEVPQNLSASRPQDRQFILSSKKLLLSDSGFYLCAWSSRENQPQHFGDGTRLSIL.

The chain carries TRBV5-6 and TRBJ2-7; D is undetermined. This CDR3 contains 14 residues. Germline V gene lookup returns CDR1 SGHDT and CDR2 YYEEEE. Trimming cost V 0 bases and J 2 bases, with 9 bases left between them. CDR3: CASSLAARTYEQYF. The CDR3, as DNA: TGTGCCAGCAGCTTGGCCGCCCGAACCTACGAGCAGTACTTC. The whole variable domain, filled in from reference TRBV5-6 and TRBJ2-7, reads DAGVTQSPTHLIKTRGQQVTLRCSPKSGHDTVSWYQQALGQGPQFIFQYYEEEERQRGNFPDRFSGHQFPNYSSELNVNALLLGDSALYLCASSLAARTYEQYFGPGTRLTVT.

The V call is TRBV11-2, the J call TRBJ2-5; tentative D call: TRBD1 (6 bases). V lost 0 bases and J lost 5, with 16 bases in between. There are 16 residues in the CDR3. CDR1 and CDR2 (germline): SGHAT, FQNNGV. The CDR3 loop is CASSLEILARGETQYF. CDR3 sequence (DNA): TGTGCCAGCAGCTTAGAGATCTTAGCGAGGGGGGAGACCCAGTACTTC.

V gene TRBV5-4 combines with J gene TRBJ2-4; either TRBD1 or TRBD2 may supply D (6 bases each). Trimming stripped 3 bases from V and 1 base from J, with 8 bases between. CDR1 is SGHNT, CDR2 YYREEE, per germline (reference sequence). The CDR3 has 14 residues. CDR3 protein: CASSWRGAKNIQYF. CDR3 sequence (DNA): TGTGCCAGCAGCTGGAGGGGGGCCAAAAACATTCAGTACTTC.